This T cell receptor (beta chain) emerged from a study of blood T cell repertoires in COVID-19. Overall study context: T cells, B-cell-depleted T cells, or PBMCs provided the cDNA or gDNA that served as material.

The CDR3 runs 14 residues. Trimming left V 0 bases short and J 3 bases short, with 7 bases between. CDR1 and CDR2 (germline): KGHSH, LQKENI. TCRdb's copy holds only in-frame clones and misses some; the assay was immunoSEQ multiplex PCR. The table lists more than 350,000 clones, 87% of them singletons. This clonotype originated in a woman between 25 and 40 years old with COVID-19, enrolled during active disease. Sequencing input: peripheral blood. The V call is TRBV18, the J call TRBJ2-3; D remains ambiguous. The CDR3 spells CASSPPMRTDTQYF. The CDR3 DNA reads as TGTGCCAGCTCACCACCTATGAGGACAGATACGCAGTATTTT.